This T cell receptor beta chain was captured in a study of blood T cells in healthy people across ages. Overall study findings and caveats: Among T cells, TCR beta diversity per million cells dropped roughly linearly as age rose.

Through a sample-barcoded 5' primer and a J-beta primer mix, a second PCR was run for roughly 6 to 12 cycles. TCRdb used MiXCR to reprocess the 5' RACE reads, holding one entry per CDR3 protein. The sample has some 890,000 distinct CDR3 sequences, around 29% seen once. Turning to this clonotype: Its antigen is not identified.

The sample also formed part of further work on T cells of mothers and their children. That study reports: Donors were a few healthy Caucasian mothers and their six children. RNA that had been extracted went wholly into cDNA synthesis, at around 1.4 ug per 15 ul. The overlap seen between related mothers and children slightly exceeded that of unrelated pairs, though not significantly.

Sequenced material: blood. This TCR derives from a woman aged 35 to 49 in good health.

The CDR3 sequence: CASSLEGFNTGELFF. DNA of the CDR3: TGCGCCAGCAGCTTGGAGGGTTTCAACACCGGGGAGCTGTTTTTT. The chain recombines TRBV5-1 with TRBJ2-2; D is uncertain. Germline CDR1 reads SGHRS; CDR2 reads YFSETQ. The CDR3 is 15 amino acids. Between the trimmed V and J ends, which lost 0 bases and 2 bases, there was a span of 8 bases.